These 8 T cell receptor beta chains came from one sample sequenced in a study of T cell changes during pregnancy in multiple sclerosis. Generated by immunoSEQ multiplex PCR, the TCRdb table keeps only in-frame clones and is missing some. The profile shows around 51,000 clones, just over 90% of them singletons. This sample comprised peripheral blood, obtained in the second trimester of pregnancy. The receptors come from a female donor with multiple sclerosis, enrolled in a pregnancy study.

This clone was recorded once. The chain employs TRBV7-9 and TRBJ2-1, with D perhaps matching TRBD2 (6 bases). The V gene lost 5 bases and the J gene lost 5 bases, with 10 bases spanning the gap. The CDR3 extends over 13 amino acids. Germline lookup yields CDR1 SEHNR and CDR2 FQNEAQ (reference sequence). CDR3 nucleotides: TGTGCCAGCAGCCGGGACTTCAACAATGAGCAGTTCTTC. Protein: CASSRDFNNEQFF. Supplemented by reference TRBV7-9 and TRBJ2-1, the full variable domain reads DTGVSQNPRHKITKRGQNVTFRCDPISEHNRLYWYRQTLGQGPEFLTYFQNEAQLEKSRLLSDRFSAERPKGSFSTLEIQRTEQGDSAMYLCASSRDFNNEQFFGPGTRLTVL.

The chain uses TRBV2 and TRBJ2-7; TRBD2 aligns across 11 bases. The V gene's germline CDR1 is SNHLY and CDR2 FYNNEI. This CDR3 comprises 14 residues. V lost 6 bases and J lost 3; bases outside the gene matches: 4. CDR3 in amino acids: CASRLAGAIYEQYF. The CDR3 DNA sequence: TGTGCCAGCAGACTAGCGGGAGCCATCTACGAGCAGTACTTC.

The chain combines TRBV11-3 with TRBJ1-1, with D perhaps matching TRBD1 (6 bases). V gave up 2 bases and J gave up 1 base, with 11 bases separating them. This CDR3 has 15 amino acids. The germline gives CDR1 SGHNT, CDR2 YENEEA. The CDR3 spells CASSLQGTTNTEAFF. DNA of the CDR3: TGTGCCAGCAGCTTACAGGGGACGACGAACACTGAAGCTTTCTTT.

The chain uses TRBV2 and TRBJ1-5; D is possibly TRBD1 (6 bases). V dropped 7 bases and J dropped 5 bases, with 15 bases sitting between them. CDR3 length: 14 residues. Germline CDR1 and CDR2: SNHLY and FYNNEI. CDR3 bases: TGTGCCAGCATGGAGAGGGGGAGGGATCAGCCCCAGCATTTT. Its translation is CASMERGRDQPQHF.

The rearrangement links TRBV5-4 to TRBJ2-7, with D hard to call. The V gene's germline CDR1 is SGHNT and CDR2 YYREEE (reference sequence). V lost 0 bases to trimming and J lost 0 bases, with 10 bases between them. This CDR3 comprises 15 residues. The CDR3 loop reads CASSLAGSSSYEQYF. The CDR3 DNA follows: TGTGCCAGCAGCTTGGCAGGCTCGTCCTCCTACGAGCAGTACTTC. Full variable domain (rest looked up from reference TRBV5-4 and TRBJ2-7): ETGVTQSPTHLIKTRGQQVTLRCSSQSGHNTVSWYQQALGQGPQFIFQYYREEENGRGNFPPRFSGLQFPNYSSELNVNALELDDSALYLCASSLAGSSSYEQYFGPGTRLTVT.

This chain links TRBV11-3 with TRBJ2-5; perhaps TRBD2 as D (5 bases). Trimming cost V 4 bases and J 2 bases, with 14 bases left between them. CDR3 length equals 15 residues. Germline V lookup: CDR1 SGHNT, CDR2 YENEEA. In nucleotides, the CDR3 is TGTGCCAGCAGCTCCGGAGGCGGTGGACAAGAGACCCAGTACTTC. It encodes CASSSGGGGQETQYF.

This clone showed up just a few times. This chain joins TRBV2 and TRBJ2-7; D possibly corresponds to TRBD1 (6 bases). Germline V CDR1 and CDR2: SNHLY, FYNNEI. Between the trimmed V and J ends, which lost 9 bases and 2 bases, there was a span of 17 bases. CDR3 length equals 14 residues. The DNA of the CDR3 is TGTGCCAGTAGGGGGATAGGGGACACCTACGAGCAGTACTTC. Translation gives CASRGIGDTYEQYF.

The chain combines TRBV19 with TRBJ2-7; tentatively, D is TRBD2 (7 bases). The germline V gene has CDR1 LNHDA and CDR2 SQIVND (reference sequence). The CDR3 has 14 amino acids. Trimming shortened V by 3 bases and J by 7 bases, and 16 bases separated the two germline ends. CDR3 coding DNA: TGTGCCAGTAGTATCGGAATGAGGGGGGGTGAGCAGTACTTC. It translates to CASSIGMRGGEQYF.